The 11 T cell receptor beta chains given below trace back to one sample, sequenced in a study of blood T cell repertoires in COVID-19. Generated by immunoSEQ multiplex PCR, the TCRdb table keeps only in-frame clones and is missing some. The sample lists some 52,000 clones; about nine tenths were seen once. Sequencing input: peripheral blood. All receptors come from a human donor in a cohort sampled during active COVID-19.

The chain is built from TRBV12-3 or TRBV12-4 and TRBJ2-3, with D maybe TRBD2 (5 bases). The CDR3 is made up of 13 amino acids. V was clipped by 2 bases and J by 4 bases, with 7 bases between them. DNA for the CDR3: TGTGCCAGCAGTTTACCGGGATCAGATACGCAGTATTTT. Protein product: CASSLPGSDTQYF.

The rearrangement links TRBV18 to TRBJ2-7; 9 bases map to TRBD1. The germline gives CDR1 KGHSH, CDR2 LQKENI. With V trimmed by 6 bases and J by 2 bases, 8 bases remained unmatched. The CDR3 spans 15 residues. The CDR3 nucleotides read TGTGCCAGCTCTCCCCGGGACAGGGACACCTACGAGCAGTACTTC. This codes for CASSPRDRDTYEQYF.

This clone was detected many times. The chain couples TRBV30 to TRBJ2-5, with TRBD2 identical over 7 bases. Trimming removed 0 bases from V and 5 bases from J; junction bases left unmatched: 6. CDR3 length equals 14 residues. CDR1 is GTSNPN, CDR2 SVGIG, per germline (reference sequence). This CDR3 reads CAWSVWGGMETQYF. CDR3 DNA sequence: TGTGCCTGGAGTGTATGGGGGGGGATGGAGACCCAGTACTTC.

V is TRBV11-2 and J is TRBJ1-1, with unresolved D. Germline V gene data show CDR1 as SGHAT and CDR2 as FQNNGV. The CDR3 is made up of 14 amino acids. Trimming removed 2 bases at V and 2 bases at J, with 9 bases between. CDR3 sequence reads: CASSLNSGNTEAFF. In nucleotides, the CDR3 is TGTGCCAGCAGCTTAAATTCGGGAAACACTGAAGCTTTCTTT.

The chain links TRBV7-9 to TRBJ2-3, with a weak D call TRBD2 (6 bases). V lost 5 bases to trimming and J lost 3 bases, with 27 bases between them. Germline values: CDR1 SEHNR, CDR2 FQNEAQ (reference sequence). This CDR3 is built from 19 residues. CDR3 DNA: TGTGCCAGCAGCCCACGAGAGTGGGAGGTGGGTTTTGGGACAGATACGCAGTATTTT. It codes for CASSPREWEVGFGTDTQYF.

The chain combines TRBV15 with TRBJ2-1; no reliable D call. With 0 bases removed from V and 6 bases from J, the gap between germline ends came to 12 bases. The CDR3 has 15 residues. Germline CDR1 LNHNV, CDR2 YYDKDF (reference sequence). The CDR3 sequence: CATSRETERVNEQFF. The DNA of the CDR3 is TGTGCCACCAGCAGAGAGACGGAACGGGTCAATGAGCAGTTCTTC.

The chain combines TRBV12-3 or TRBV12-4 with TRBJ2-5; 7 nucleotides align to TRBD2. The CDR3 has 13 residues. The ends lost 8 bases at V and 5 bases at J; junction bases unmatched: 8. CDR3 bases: TGTGCCAGCCAAAAGCGGGGAGGGGAGACCCAGTACTTC. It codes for CASQKRGGETQYF.

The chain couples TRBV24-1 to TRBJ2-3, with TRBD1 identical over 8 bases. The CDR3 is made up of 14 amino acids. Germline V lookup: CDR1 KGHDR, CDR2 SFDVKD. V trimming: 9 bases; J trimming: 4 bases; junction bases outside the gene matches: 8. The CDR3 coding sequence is TGTGCCACCCGGGGGCCAGGGGGCGCAGATACGCAGTATTTT. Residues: CATRGPGGADTQYF.

CDR3 DNA: TGCGCCAGCAGCCGGCTTGAAGGACAGGGGGCTTACGAGCAGTACTTC. It yields the protein CASSRLEGQGAYEQYF. This chain links TRBV4-1 with TRBJ2-7; 11 bases are a match to TRBD1. This CDR3 comprises 16 residues. The V segment lost 4 bases and the J segment 4 bases; nucleotides outside the gene matches: 9. Germline assignment: CDR1 MGHRA and CDR2 YSYEKL.

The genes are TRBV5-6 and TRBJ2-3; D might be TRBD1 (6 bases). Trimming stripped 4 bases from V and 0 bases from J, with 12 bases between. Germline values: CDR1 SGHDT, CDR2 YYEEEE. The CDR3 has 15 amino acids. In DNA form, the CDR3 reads TGTGCCAGCAGCCGGCAGGGGATTAGCACAGATACGCAGTATTTT. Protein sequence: CASSRQGISTDTQYF.

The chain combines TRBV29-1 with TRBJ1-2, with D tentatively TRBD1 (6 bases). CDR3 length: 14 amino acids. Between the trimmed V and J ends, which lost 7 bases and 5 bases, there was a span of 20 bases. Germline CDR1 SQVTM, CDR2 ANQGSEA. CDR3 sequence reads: CSAARGGGRYGYTF. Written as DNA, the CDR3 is TGCAGCGCCGCGAGGGGGGGCGGGCGGTATGGCTACACCTTC.